This TCR beta chain originates from a study of T cells in Graves' hyperthyroidism and ophthalmopathy. This clonotype was seen a few times. TCR beta CDR3 region amplification was performed from RNA transcripts. An initial round of RT-PCR targeting the TCR CDR3 relied on the HTBI primer set. TCRdb reprocessed the multiplex PCR reads with MiXCR, giving one entry per CDR3 protein. The sample lists under 400,000 distinct CDR3 sequences, 15% to 20% occurring once. The PBMCs were sourced from fresh peripheral blood (less than 11 ml). The CDR3 extends over 14 amino acids. V dropped 4 bases and J dropped 5 bases, with 15 bases sitting between them. CDR1 is LGHDT, CDR2 YNNKEL, per germline (reference sequence).

This clonotype was obtained from a woman aged 50 to 60 with Graves' hyperthyroidism. The rearrangement uses TRBV3-1 and TRBJ2-7; possible D gene TRBD2, 6 bases. The material sequenced was blood. As DNA, the CDR3 is TGTGCCAGCAGCCCGTGGAGGGTTTGGAACGAGCAGTACTTC. Encoded protein: CASSPWRVWNEQYF.